These 24 T cell receptor beta chains were sequenced from one sample in a study of T cell repertoires in cytomegalovirus infection. For these TCRs, the target antigens are not known. TCRdb re-called the reads through MiXCR, storing one row per CDR3 protein. Of tens of thousands of distinct CDR3 sequences listed, around 18% are singletons. Sequences were derived from CD8+ T cells from cultured PBMCs, sampled from culture after CMV antigen stimulation. These TCRs come from a human donor in good health (CMV status not recorded). Some clones in this sample may be carry-over from other donors' samples.

This clonotype is labeled medium-sized. The chain uses TRBV7-2 and TRBJ2-3, with 8 bases identical to TRBD2. Germline V lookup: CDR1 SGHTA, CDR2 FQGNSA. The CDR3 sequence is 18 residues long. The V gene end was trimmed by 2 bases and the J gene end by 2 bases; junction bases not matched to a gene: 12. CDR3 in DNA: TGTGCCAGCAGCTTAATTAAGCGGGGGAGATGGGTCACAGATACGCAGTATTTT. This sequence encodes CASSLIKRGRWVTDTQYF.

This rearrangement joins TRBV7-8 to TRBJ2-1; D perhaps matches TRBD2 (6 bases). CDR3 length: 16 residues. The germline gives CDR1 SGHVS, CDR2 FQNEAQ. V was cut by 3 bases and J by 6 bases, with 18 bases left in between. The chain's CDR3 is CASSFRRLGEGNEQFF. The CDR3 DNA reads as TGTGCCAGCAGCTTTCGTAGACTAGGGGAAGGCAATGAGCAGTTCTTC.

V gene TRBV20-1 combines with J gene TRBJ2-7, with TRBD1 matching over 7 bases. The CDR3 is 14 amino acids. J lost 5 bases, V lost 6 bases, and 13 bases had no gene match. CDR1 is DFQATT, CDR2 SNEGSKA, per germline (reference sequence). This CDR3 reads CSAAPRQGPNEQYF. Here the CDR3 DNA reads TGCAGTGCCGCTCCCCGACAGGGACCCAACGAGCAGTACTTC.

This clonotype has more than one count but fewer than ten. The chain uses TRBV6-5 and TRBJ2-1; TRBD1 or TRBD2 may be the D gene (5 bases each). CDR1 and CDR2 (germline): MNHEY, SVGAGI. The CDR3 covers 17 residues. V lost 2 bases and J 0 bases, leaving 14 bases between the germline ends. CDR3 nucleotides: TGTGCCAGCAGTTACCATGGGACGCAGAGCTCCTACAATGAGCAGTTCTTC. This codes for CASSYHGTQSSYNEQFF.

This sequence joins TRBV7-6 and TRBJ2-1; D possibly matches TRBD1 or TRBD2 (5 bases each). V lost 5 bases, J lost 6 bases, and 17 bases lay in between. Germline V gives CDR1 SGHVS, CDR2 FNYEAQ. This CDR3 spans 15 amino acids. CDR3 coding DNA: TGTGCCAGCAGCCGACGACAGCATCGGGGCAATGAGCAGTTCTTC. It codes for CASSRRQHRGNEQFF.

This clonotype has at least ten counts. The chain joins TRBV4-1 to TRBJ2-7; D not resolved. The CDR3 consists of 14 residues. V was clipped by 0 bases and J by 4 bases, with 10 bases between them. Germline values: CDR1 MGHRA, CDR2 YSYEKL. The CDR3 coding sequence is TGCGCCAGCAGCCAAGAGAAGGGTTCGTACGAGCAGTACTTC. This translates into CASSQEKGSYEQYF.

The chain couples TRBV27 to TRBJ1-6; the D gene is possibly TRBD1 (5 bases). Germline CDR1 MNHEY, CDR2 SMNVEV (reference sequence). Trimming took 3 bases from V and 0 from J, leaving 9 bases between them. There are 16 residues in the CDR3. The CDR3 protein is CASSFGGSSYNSPLHF. As DNA, the CDR3 is TGTGCCAGCAGTTTCGGGGGGAGCTCCTATAATTCACCCCTCCACTTT.

There are many counts of this clonotype. The chain links TRBV20-1 to TRBJ2-7, with 10 bases fitting TRBD2. The germline V gene has CDR1 DFQATT and CDR2 SNEGSKA (reference sequence). J lost 4 bases, V lost 0 bases, and 6 bases had no gene match. This CDR3 has 15 residues. The CDR3 DNA is TGCAGTGCTAGAGATCCCGGGACTAGCGTTTACGAGCAGTACTTC. This codes for CSARDPGTSVYEQYF.

The chain couples TRBV12-3 or TRBV12-4 to TRBJ2-1; possibly TRBD1 for D (5 bases). With 5 bases removed from V and 2 bases from J, the gap between germline ends came to 13 bases. CDR3 length: 15 residues. CDR3 residues: CASSIGQGTYNEQFF. CDR3 DNA sequence: TGTGCCAGCAGTATAGGTCAGGGTACCTACAATGAGCAGTTCTTC.

Only a few counts were recorded for this clonotype. The CDR3 DNA reads TGTGCCACCCTTCACGGGGCCTATGGCTACACCTTC. The encoded protein is CATLHGAYGYTF. The chain recombines TRBV7-2 with TRBJ1-2, with D maybe TRBD1 (5 bases). Germline CDR1 is SGHTA and CDR2 is FQGNSA. V was cut by 10 bases and J by 4 bases, with 13 bases left in between. The CDR3 loop spans 12 amino acids.

The J gene is TRBJ2-1, the V gene TRBV4-3; D perhaps matches TRBD2 (7 bases). In germline, CDR1 is LGHNA, CDR2 YSLEER. V was cut by 4 bases and J by 3 bases, with 13 bases left in between. The CDR3 loop spans 15 amino acids. This chain's CDR3 is CASSPERGGYNEQFF. As DNA, the CDR3 is TGCGCCAGCAGCCCCGAGAGGGGGGGCTACAATGAGCAGTTCTTC.

This clonotype has only a few counts. One junction end does not reproduce the germline sequence, and a read error may be involved. CDR3 nucleotide sequence: TGTGCCAGCAGCCAAGACCCAGGGACCTACGAGCAGTACTTC. This sequence encodes CASSQDPGTYEQYF. The chain is built from TRBV4-1 and TRBJ2-7, with a possible D match to TRBD1 (5 bases). CDR3 size: 14 residues. Germline V gives CDR1 MGHRA, CDR2 YSYEKL.

The table lists this clonotype with a few counts. This sequence joins TRBV7-6 and TRBJ2-1; TRBD1 matches 9 bases. Germline loops: CDR1 SGHVS, CDR2 FNYEAQ. The CDR3 totals 15 residues. V shed 0 bases, J shed 7 bases, and the junction held 4 bases outside the gene matches. This CDR3 is CASSLARDRVNEQFF. The CDR3 DNA is TGTGCCAGCAGCTTAGCGCGGGACAGGGTAAATGAGCAGTTCTTC.

Only a few counts were recorded for this clonotype. The gene calls are TRBV7-2 and TRBJ2-1, with D tentatively TRBD2 (6 bases). CDR1 is SGHTA and CDR2 is FQGNSA in the germline V gene. V lost 1 base and J lost 0, with 7 bases in between. This CDR3 comprises 15 residues. This CDR3 is CASSLGLVSYNEQFF. CDR3 coding DNA: TGTGCCAGCAGCTTAGGACTAGTCTCCTACAATGAGCAGTTCTTC.

This clonotype was detected only a few times. This sequence joins TRBV28 and TRBJ2-7; maybe TRBD2 (5 bases). CDR3 size: 12 residues. Looked up from germline, CDR1 is MDHEN and CDR2 is SYDVKM. V dropped 6 bases and J dropped 7 bases, with 13 bases sitting between them. CDR3 protein: CASSSLGREQYF. The CDR3 nucleotides read TGTGCCAGCAGCTCACTAGGCCGGGAGCAGTACTTC.

The rearrangement uses TRBV7-2 and TRBJ1-3; no firm D call. Deletions cut 6 bases from V and 3 bases from J, with 6 bases between. Germline CDR1 reads SGHTA; CDR2 reads FQGNSA. The CDR3 covers 12 residues. The CDR3 region is CASRGSGNTIYF. As DNA, the CDR3 is TGTGCCAGCAGGGGCAGTGGAAACACCATATATTTT.

This clonotype has only a few counts. The chain joins TRBV7-6 to TRBJ2-1; TRBD2 matches at 10 bases. The CDR3 has 19 residues. Trimming removed 5 bases from V and 10 bases from J; junction bases left unmatched: 23. Germline V gene lookup returns CDR1 SGHVS and CDR2 FNYEAQ. This CDR3 is CASSLFGASGGPDLWEQFF. As DNA, the CDR3 is TGTGCCAGCAGCCTATTCGGGGCTAGCGGGGGCCCGGACCTATGGGAGCAGTTCTTC.

The sample holds a few counts of this clonotype. The V and J genes are TRBV7-8 and TRBJ2-5, with 8 bases lining up with TRBD1. Losses at the gene ends were 5 bases for V and 2 bases for J; bases not matched to a gene: 13. This CDR3 is built from 17 residues. Germline V gives CDR1 SGHVS, CDR2 FQNEAQ. CDR3 residues: CASSASGTGYRQETQYF. Written as DNA, the CDR3 is TGTGCCAGCAGCGCATCTGGGACAGGTTATCGACAAGAGACCCAGTACTTC.

This clonotype was seen more than once but under ten times. This chain links TRBV28 with TRBJ2-1; 7 bases line up with TRBD2. This CDR3 comprises 16 residues. The germline CDR1 and CDR2 sequences are MDHEN and SYDVKM. V lost 6 bases and J lost 0; bases outside the gene matches: 8. Written as DNA, the CDR3 is TGTGCCAGCAGCGCCGGGAGGCAAAGCTCCTACAATGAGCAGTTCTTC. Amino acids: CASSAGRQSSYNEQFF.

In this sample, this clonotype is medium-sized. The CDR3 region is CASSPHEEWDEQFF. CDR3 bases: TGTGCCAGCAGCCCCCATGAAGAATGGGATGAGCAGTTCTTC. The chain carries TRBV9 and TRBJ2-1; no clear D gene. The V and J ends lost 4 bases and 8 bases respectively, with 16 bases between them. The CDR3 is made up of 14 amino acids. Germline loops: CDR1 SGDLS, CDR2 YYNGEE. Full variable domain (rest looked up from reference TRBV9 and TRBJ2-1): DSGVTQTPKHLITATGQRVTLRCSPRSGDLSVYWYQQSLDQGLQFLIQYYNGEERAKGNILERFSAQQFPDLHSELNLSSLELGDSALYFCASSPHEEWDEQFFGPGTRLTVL.

The chain recombines TRBV12-5 with TRBJ1-1; D is perhaps TRBD1 (5 bases). The germline gives CDR1 LGHNT, CDR2 FRNRAP. The V and J ends lost 6 bases and 1 base respectively, with 12 bases between them. The CDR3 has 14 amino acids. CDR3 sequence reads: CASGLGTANTEAFF. CDR3 DNA sequence: TGTGCTAGTGGCCTCGGGACTGCGAACACTGAAGCTTTCTTT.

J is TRBJ2-7 and V is TRBV20-1; 7 bases align to TRBD2. The V gene's germline CDR1 is DFQATT and CDR2 SNEGSKA (reference sequence). This CDR3 region has 12 residues. Germline trimming cut 7 bases from V and 2 bases from J; bases unmatched to any gene: 5. The CDR3 DNA follows: TGCAGTGTCGCGGGGGAGGCCTACGAGCAGTACTTC. The encoded protein is CSVAGEAYEQYF.

This clonotype was observed a handful of times. This rearrangement joins TRBV7-2 to TRBJ2-5, with D possibly TRBD1 on 5 matching bases. Germline lookup yields CDR1 SGHTA and CDR2 FQGNSA. V shed 3 bases and J shed 2 bases, with 10 bases lying between them. The CDR3 spans 14 residues. Here the CDR3 DNA reads TGTGCCAGCAGCTTTAGGGGTAAACAAGAGACCCAGTACTTC. Protein product: CASSFRGKQETQYF.

The rearrangement joins TRBV27 to TRBJ2-5; D is unclear. Trimming left V 2 bases short and J 5 bases short, with 15 bases between. Germline assignment: CDR1 MNHEY and CDR2 SMNVEV (reference sequence). CDR3 length equals 15 residues. CDR3 bases: TGTGCCAGCAGTTTAAGCCGACGGTCCCCGGAGACCCAGTACTTC. Its protein is CASSLSRRSPETQYF.